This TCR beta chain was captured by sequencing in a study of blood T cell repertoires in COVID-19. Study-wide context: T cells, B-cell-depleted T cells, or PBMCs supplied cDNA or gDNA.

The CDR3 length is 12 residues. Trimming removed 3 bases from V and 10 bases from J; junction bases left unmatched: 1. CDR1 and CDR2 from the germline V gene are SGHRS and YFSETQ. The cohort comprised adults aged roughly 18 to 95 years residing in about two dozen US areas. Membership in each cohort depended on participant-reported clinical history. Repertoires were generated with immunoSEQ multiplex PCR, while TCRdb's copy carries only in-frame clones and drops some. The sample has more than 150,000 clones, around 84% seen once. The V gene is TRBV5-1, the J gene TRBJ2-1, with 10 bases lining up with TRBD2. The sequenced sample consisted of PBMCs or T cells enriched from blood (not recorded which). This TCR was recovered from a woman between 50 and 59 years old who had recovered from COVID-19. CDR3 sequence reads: CASSSGLAEQFF. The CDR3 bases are TGCGCCAGCAGCTCGGGACTAGCGGAGCAGTTCTTC.